The 9 T cell receptor beta chains below all came from one sample that was sequenced in a study of response to subunit inactivated influenza vaccine. TCRdb passed the RT-PCR reads through MiXCR, listing each CDR3 protein once. The sample contains about 310,000 distinct CDR3 sequences, around a fifth of which appear only once. Sequences were derived from PBMCs from blood, sampled about 20 months after vaccination. The receptors were gathered from a man between 45 and 75 years old who received an inactivated influenza vaccine.

The sample holds a few counts of this clonotype. The CDR3 loop is CASSYAVGTGDEKLFF. CDR3 nucleotide sequence: TGTGCCAGCAGTTACGCGGTCGGGACAGGGGACGAAAAACTGTTTTTT. The chain recombines TRBV6-2 or TRBV6-3 with TRBJ1-4; 10 bases are shared with TRBD1. The CDR3 spans 16 residues. Germline trimming cut 2 bases from V and 8 bases from J; bases unmatched to any gene: 8. The germline V gene encodes CDR1 MNHEY and CDR2 SVGEGT.

This clonotype has just a few counts. The V and J genes are TRBV28 and TRBJ1-1, with D tentatively TRBD1 (6 bases). Per germline, CDR1 MDHEN and CDR2 SYDVKM. Trimming took off 5 bases at V and 7 bases at J, with 14 bases between the two ends. This CDR3 has 13 residues. The CDR3 nucleotides read TGTGCCAGCAGTGGGGGACAAACCCTTGAAGCTTTCTTT. As protein: CASSGGQTLEAFF.

The chain combines TRBV12-3 or TRBV12-4 with TRBJ2-2; D not certain. Trimming removed 4 bases from V and 7 bases from J, with 16 bases in between. The CDR3 extends over 15 amino acids. The CDR3 DNA reads as TGTGCCAGCAGTTACGCCCGGTCTGTGGTCGGGGAGCTGTTTTTT. It encodes CASSYARSVVGELFF.

This clonotype came up many times. The chain employs TRBV6-2 or TRBV6-3 and TRBJ1-2; D call uncertain. With 6 bases removed from V and 4 bases from J, the gap between germline ends came to 12 bases. CDR1 MNHEY and CDR2 SVGEGT come from the germline V gene. This CDR3 has 13 amino acids. The CDR3 DNA sequence: TGTGCCAGCAGCGACGCCAGAAGCTATGGCTACACCTTC. Translation: CASSDARSYGYTF.

Many counts were recorded for this clonotype. The V gene is TRBV3-1, the J gene TRBJ2-7; 7 bases are shared with TRBD1. The germline V gene has CDR1 LGHDT and CDR2 YNNKEL (reference sequence). V was pared by 9 bases and J by 4 bases, with 12 bases of the junction left unmatched. CDR3 size: 14 residues. The CDR3 sequence: CARDVSGTVYEQYF. The CDR3 DNA reads TGTGCCAGAGACGTATCCGGGACAGTATACGAGCAGTACTTC.

This sequence joins TRBV20-1 and TRBJ1-5, with unresolved D. V was pared by 0 bases and J by 0 bases, with 12 bases between. CDR1 is DFQATT, CDR2 SNEGSKA, per germline (reference sequence). The CDR3 length is 16 residues. The CDR3 DNA reads TGCAGTGCTAGAGATGGTCCGGGGTCTAGCAATCAGCCCCAGCATTTT. Protein product: CSARDGPGSSNQPQHF.

This clonotype was observed a handful of times. The chain couples TRBV5-4 to TRBJ1-1; D is possibly TRBD1 (6 bases). Trimming removed 5 bases at V and 5 bases at J, with 22 bases between. Germline CDR1 reads SGHNT; CDR2 reads YYREEE (reference sequence). This CDR3 has 16 residues. The CDR3 here is CASSHRGGGLGTEAFF. CDR3 coding DNA: TGTGCCAGCAGTCATCGAGGCGGGGGGCTAGGGACTGAAGCTTTCTTT. Combining the CDR3 with reference TRBV5-4 and TRBJ1-1 gives the whole variable domain ETGVTQSPTHLIKTRGQQVTLRCSSQSGHNTVSWYQQALGQGPQFIFQYYREEENGRGNFPPRFSGLQFPNYSSELNVNALELDDSALYLCASSHRGGGLGTEAFFGQGTRLTVV.

The chain recombines TRBV28 with TRBJ1-1; D is ambiguous. The V gene's germline CDR1 is MDHEN and CDR2 SYDVKM. The CDR3 sequence is 13 residues long. V shed 10 bases and J shed 7 bases, with 19 bases lying between them. CDR3 nucleotides: TGTGCCACCCGGGGAGGGAATGAGAATGAAGCTTTCTTT. It translates to CATRGGNENEAFF. The full variable domain, rest sourced from reference TRBV28 and TRBJ1-1, is DVKVTQSSRYLVKRTGEKVFLECVQDMDHENMFWYRQDPGLGLRLIYFSYDVKMKEKGDIPEGYSVSREKKERFSLILESASTNQTSMYLCATRGGNENEAFFGQGTRLTVV.

The V gene is TRBV27, the J gene TRBJ1-2; D possibly corresponds to TRBD1 (6 bases). With 3 bases removed from V and 6 bases from J, the gap between germline ends came to 14 bases. Looked up from germline, CDR1 is MNHEY and CDR2 is SMNVEV (reference sequence). CDR3 size: 14 residues. The CDR3 spells CASSLLGGRDGYTF. In DNA form, the CDR3 reads TGTGCCAGCAGTTTGTTAGGGGGAAGGGATGGCTACACCTTC.